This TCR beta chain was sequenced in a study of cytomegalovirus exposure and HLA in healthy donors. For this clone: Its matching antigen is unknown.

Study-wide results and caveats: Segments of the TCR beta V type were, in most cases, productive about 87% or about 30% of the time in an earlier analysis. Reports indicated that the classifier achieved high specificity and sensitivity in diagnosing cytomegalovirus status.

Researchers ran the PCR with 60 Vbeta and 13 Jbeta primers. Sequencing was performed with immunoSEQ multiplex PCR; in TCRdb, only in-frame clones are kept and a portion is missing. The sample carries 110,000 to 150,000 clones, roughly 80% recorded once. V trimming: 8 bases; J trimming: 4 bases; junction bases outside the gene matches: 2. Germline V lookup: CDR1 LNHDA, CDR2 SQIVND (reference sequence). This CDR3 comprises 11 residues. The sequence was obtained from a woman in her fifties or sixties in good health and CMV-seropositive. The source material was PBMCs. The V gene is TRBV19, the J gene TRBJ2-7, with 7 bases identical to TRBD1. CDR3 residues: CASRQGYEQYF. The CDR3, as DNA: TGTGCCAGTCGACAGGGTTACGAGCAGTACTTC.